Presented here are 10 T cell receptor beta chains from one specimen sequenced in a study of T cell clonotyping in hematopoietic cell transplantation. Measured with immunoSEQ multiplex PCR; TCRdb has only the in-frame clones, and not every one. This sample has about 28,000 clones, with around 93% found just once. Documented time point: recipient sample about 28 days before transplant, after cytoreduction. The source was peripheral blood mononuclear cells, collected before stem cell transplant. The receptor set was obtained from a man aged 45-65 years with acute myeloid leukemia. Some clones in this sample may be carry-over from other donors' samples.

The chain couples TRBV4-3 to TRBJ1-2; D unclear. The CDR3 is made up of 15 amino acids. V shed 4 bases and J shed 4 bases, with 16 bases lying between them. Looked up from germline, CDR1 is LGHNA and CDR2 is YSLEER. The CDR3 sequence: CASSLGRQRSYGYTF. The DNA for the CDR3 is TGCGCCAGCAGCCTCGGACGGCAGCGGAGCTATGGCTACACCTTC.

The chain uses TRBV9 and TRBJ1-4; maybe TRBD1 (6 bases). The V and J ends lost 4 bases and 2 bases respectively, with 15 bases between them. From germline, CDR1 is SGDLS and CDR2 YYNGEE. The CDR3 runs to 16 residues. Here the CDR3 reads CASSPRRGGTNEKLFF. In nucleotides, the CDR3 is TGTGCCAGCAGCCCACGACGGGGGGGCACTAATGAAAAACTGTTTTTT. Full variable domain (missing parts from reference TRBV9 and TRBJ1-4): DSGVTQTPKHLITATGQRVTLRCSPRSGDLSVYWYQQSLDQGLQFLIQYYNGEERAKGNILERFSAQQFPDLHSELNLSSLELGDSALYFCASSPRRGGTNEKLFFGSGTQLSVL.

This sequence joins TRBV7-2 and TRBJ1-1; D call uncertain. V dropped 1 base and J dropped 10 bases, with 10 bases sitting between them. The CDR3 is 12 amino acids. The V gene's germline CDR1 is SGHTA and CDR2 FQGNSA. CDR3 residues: CASSLVAWGAFF. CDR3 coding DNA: TGTGCCAGCAGCTTAGTGGCTTGGGGAGCTTTCTTT.

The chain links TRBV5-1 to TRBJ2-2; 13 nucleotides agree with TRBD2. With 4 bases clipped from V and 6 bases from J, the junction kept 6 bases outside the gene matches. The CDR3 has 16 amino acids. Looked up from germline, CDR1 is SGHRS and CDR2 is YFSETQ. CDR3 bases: TGCGCCAGCAGCCCGCCGGGACTAGCGGGATCCGGGGAGCTGTTTTTT. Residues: CASSPPGLAGSGELFF.

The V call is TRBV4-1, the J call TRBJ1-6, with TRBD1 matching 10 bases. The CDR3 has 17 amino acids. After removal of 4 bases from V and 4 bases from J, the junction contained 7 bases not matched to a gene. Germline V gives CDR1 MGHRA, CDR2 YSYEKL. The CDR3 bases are TGCGCCAGCAGCCGGGGGGACAGGGGATCGTATAATTCACCCCTCCACTTT. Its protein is CASSRGDRGSYNSPLHF.

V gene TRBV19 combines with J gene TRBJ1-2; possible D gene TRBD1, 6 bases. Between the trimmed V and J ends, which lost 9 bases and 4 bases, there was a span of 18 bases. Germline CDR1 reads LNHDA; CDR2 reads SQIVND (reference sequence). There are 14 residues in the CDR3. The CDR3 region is CARRRGQNGYGYTF. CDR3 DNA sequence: TGTGCCAGGCGCCGGGGACAAAACGGCTATGGCTACACCTTC.

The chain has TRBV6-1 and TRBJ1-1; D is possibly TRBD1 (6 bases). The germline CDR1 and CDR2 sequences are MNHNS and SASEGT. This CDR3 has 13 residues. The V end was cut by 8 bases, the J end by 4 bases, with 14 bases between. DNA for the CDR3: TGTGCCAGCGTCAAGCAGGGGCTCACTGAAGCTTTCTTT. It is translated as CASVKQGLTEAFF.

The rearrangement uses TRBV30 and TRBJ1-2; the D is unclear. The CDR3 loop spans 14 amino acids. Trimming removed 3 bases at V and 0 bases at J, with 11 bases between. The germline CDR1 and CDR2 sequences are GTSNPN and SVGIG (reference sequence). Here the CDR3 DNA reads TGTGCCTGGAGCCCCCCGGGTACTAACTATGGCTACACCTTC. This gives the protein CAWSPPGTNYGYTF.

CDR3 residues: CASGGLNNSPLHF. The CDR3 DNA follows: TGTGCCAGCGGGGGACTAAACAATTCACCCCTCCACTTT. The chain uses TRBV5-4 and TRBJ1-6, with a weak D call TRBD1 (5 bases). Trimming shortened V by 7 bases and J by 7 bases, and 12 bases separated the two germline ends. Per the germline V gene, CDR1 is SGHNT and CDR2 is YYREEE (reference sequence). CDR3 length: 13 amino acids.

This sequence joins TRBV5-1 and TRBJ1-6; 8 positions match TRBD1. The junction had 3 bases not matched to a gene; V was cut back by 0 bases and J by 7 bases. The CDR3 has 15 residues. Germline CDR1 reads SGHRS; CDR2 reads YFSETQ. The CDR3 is CASSLGTGSNSPLHF. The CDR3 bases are TGCGCCAGCAGCTTGGGGACAGGGTCCAATTCACCCCTCCACTTT.